This TCR beta chain was identified during a study of beta chain features in type 1 diabetes (dated by TCRdb to 2017 to 2018). At the level of the whole study: Patients and healthy donors did not differ in mean age, gender distribution, total cell number or subset yield. A total of about 110 million sorted cells were examined across all samples, and the number of cells per subset was strongly correlated with RNA yield. In the study, TCRB repertoires of sorted circulating CD4+ T cell subsets from recently diagnosed type 1 diabetes patients were compared with those of matched healthy donors. Regulatory and stem cell-like memory subsets were obtained from only 8 patients and about 8 healthy donors, while naive and central memory subsets were obtained from all 28 donors.

The germline V gene sets CDR1 to SGHDN and CDR2 to FVKESK. The CDR3 has 16 amino acids, counting the end cysteine and phenylalanine. The retained sequence is limited to the CDR3, 48 bases, with the frame set at the first base. V gives up 4 bases and J gives up 4 bases, and the segment between their germline ends measures 19 bases. Each donor gave one peripheral blood draw, averaging about 120 mL, which was collected into heparinised tubes. Naive, central memory, regulatory and stem cell-like memory CD4+ T cells were sorted on a BD FACSAria II using a panel including CD45RO, CCR7, CD25, CD127, CD95 and CD27. Purity was above 95% for every sorted population. PBMCs were isolated right away by Lymphoprep density gradient centrifugation and were stained directly, without culture. So that batch effects would be minimized, each experiment stained and sorted samples in pairs, pairing one healthy donor with one patient.

The entire isolated RNA was reverse transcribed using the High Capacity cDNA Reverse Transcription Kit, and thus expressed TCRB transcripts were sequenced. Naive, central memory and regulatory T cell samples underwent deep immunoSEQ sequencing, averaging approximately 3.3 million total reads per sample. Sorted cells were lysed in RLT buffer, and RNA was extracted using DNase-treated RNeasy Micro or Mini kits according to cell number. To prevent cross-contamination, every cell subset was processed on its own, while patient and healthy donor samples were processed together. The immunoSEQ multiplex PCR was used to amplify TCRB sequences from cDNA, generating 87-bp fragments that spanned the CDR3 region. Amplicons were sequenced on the Illumina HiSeq platform. The paper's processing steps were these. Synthetic template baselines were used to correct PCR bias computationally, reads within Hamming distance 2 were collapsed together, and singletons that could not be merged were discarded. Reads were aligned against IMGT to assign V, D and J genes, CDR3 length and insertions or deletions at six rearrangement sites. Within each subset, clonotype counts were normalized to the number of sorted cells before true diversity and Gini coefficients were calculated with the tcR R package. Repertoire sharing was quantified using the overlap coefficient calculated on TCRB nucleotide sequences. In TCRdb, the immuneACCESS table is reduced to in-frame sequences with V and J assigned. These tables do not hold every clone; where another copy was compared, an unresolved V gene accounts for under half, and the others remain unexplained. That table gives V, J and clone size, and the DNA gave D and trimming. The sample records 150,000 to 160,000 clones, more than 9.5% of which are singletons. Under 2.5% of the sample is held by the ten biggest clonotypes.

General findings and caveats noted by the study authors: Because cDNA was sequenced instead of genomic DNA, activated cells with high expression could be over-represented, although the groups did not differ in activation or CD3 levels. Naive, central memory and regulatory TCRB repertoires appeared to be more alike among patients than among healthy donors. Shorter templates might be favored by PCR, yet because patient and control samples were amplified and corrected together, any such skew would affect both groups equally. HLA sub-analyses involved small numbers of individuals, so any influence of HLA type on TCRB rearrangement remained unresolved. At VDJ recombination sites, type 1 diabetes patients had fewer insertions and more deleted nucleotides, which implies abnormalities in thymic rearrangement. Type 1 diabetes patients showed a moderate but significant shortening of TCRB CDR3 length in all four CD4+ subsets.

Points on this clone: Its recognized antigen is unknown. Qualities for individual bases were not recorded, and no much larger clone is one base off.

The rearrangement combines TRBV14 with TRBJ2-5; the D segment could be TRBD1, given 5 matching bases. What was sequenced was central memory CD4+ T cells from blood. The sequence derives from a man in his late teens or twenties in good health. The CDR3 amino acid sequence is: CASSRPRTLAPETQYF. The base sequence is TGTGCCAGCAGCCGACCTAGGACATTGGCGCCAGAGACCCAGTACTTC.